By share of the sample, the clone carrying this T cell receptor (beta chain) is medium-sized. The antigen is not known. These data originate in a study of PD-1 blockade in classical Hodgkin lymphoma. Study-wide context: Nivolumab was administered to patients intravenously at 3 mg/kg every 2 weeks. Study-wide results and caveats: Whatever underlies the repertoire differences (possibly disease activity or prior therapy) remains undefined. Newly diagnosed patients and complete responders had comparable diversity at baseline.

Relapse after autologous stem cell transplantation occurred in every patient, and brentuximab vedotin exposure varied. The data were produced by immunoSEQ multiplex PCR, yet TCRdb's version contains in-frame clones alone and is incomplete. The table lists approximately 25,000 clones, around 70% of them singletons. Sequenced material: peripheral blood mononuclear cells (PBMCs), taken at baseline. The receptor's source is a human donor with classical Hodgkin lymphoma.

The CDR3 DNA reads as TGTGCCTGGAGGTCCTCGCCCGCCGGGACTGAAGCTTTCTTT. It is translated as CAWRSSPAGTEAFF. V usage is TRBV30 and J usage is TRBJ1-1; D is unclear. V was shortened by 3 bases and J by 5 bases, with 16 bases between the two germline ends. Germline CDR1 reads GTSNPN; CDR2 reads SVGIG (reference sequence). This CDR3 comprises 14 residues.